These T cell receptor beta chains were read from a single sample in a study of blood T cell repertoires in COVID-19. Assay used: immunoSEQ multiplex PCR; TCRdb lists only in-frame clones, some missing. The profile covers roughly 430,000 clones, with 88% appearing a single time and more than 2% taken by the ten largest. Material: PBMCs or T cells enriched from blood (not recorded which). The receptors were gathered from a woman in her thirties or forties with acute COVID-19. CDR3s include the opening cysteine and the closing phenylalanine or tryptophan. Each record gives: J gene, D gene, V gene, clone size, CDR3 protein, CDR3 DNA. A D gene is named only where the DNA matches it firmly. Size is stated for part of the rows, as once, few or many counts, or as a class when the clone is expanded.

>TRBJ2-3|.|TRBV9|.
CASSVGGQFTDTQYF
TGTGCCAGCAGCGTAGGAGGACAGTTCACAGATACGCAGTATTTT
>TRBJ2-3|TRBD1|TRBV7-9|.
CASSDTGEGTDTQYF
TGTGCCAGCAGTGATACAGGGGAAGGGACAGATACGCAGTATTTT
>TRBJ2-3|.|TRBV5-1|once
CASSSGLPSTDTQYF
TGCGCCAGCAGCTCCGGTTTGCCGAGCACAGATACGCAGTATTTT
>TRBJ1-2|TRBD1|TRBV2|.
CASSDRAQDYGYTF
TGTGCCAGCAGCGACAGGGCCCAGGACTATGGCTACACCTTC
>TRBJ1-5|.|TRBV5-1|.
CASSLGGTGQPQHF
TGCGCCAGCAGCTTAGGAGGGACCGGGCAGCCCCAGCATTTT
>TRBJ2-2|TRBD2|TRBV2|.
CASSIERGDTGELFF
TGTGCCAGCAGTATTGAGCGGGGAGACACCGGGGAGCTGTTTTTT
>TRBJ1-2|TRBD1|TRBV5-1|few
CASSMTGTSNYGYTF
TGCGCCAGCAGCATGACAGGGACCTCTAACTATGGCTACACCTTC
>TRBJ1-2|TRBD1|TRBV5-3|.
CARSLETLTGEGYTF
TGTGCCAGAAGCTTGGAAACCCTGACAGGGGAAGGCTACACCTTC
>TRBJ2-5|TRBD1|TRBV13|once
CASSTRDRHQETQYF
TGTGCCAGCAGTACCCGGGACAGACACCAAGAGACCCAGTACTTC
>TRBJ1-4|.|TRBV2|.
CASSEGGEKLFF
TGTGCCAGCAGTGAAGGAGGTGAAAAACTGTTTTTT
>TRBJ2-3|.|TRBV19|.
CASSGQIRGDTQYF
TGTGCCAGTAGTGGACAAATACGTGGGGATACGCAGTATTTT
>TRBJ2-7|TRBD2|TRBV27|.
CASSLIRGSLTGLAGAGRGGEQYF
TGTGCCAGCAGTTTGATACGCGGCTCCCTCACGGGACTAGCGGGAGCCGGCCGCGGTGGGGAGCAGTACTTC
>TRBJ2-1|TRBD1|TRBV19|.
CASNNRDREGDEQFF
TGTGCCAGTAACAACCGGGACAGGGAAGGGGATGAGCAGTTCTTC
>TRBJ1-2|TRBD1|TRBV6-5|.
CASSRGQGAGGYTF
TGTGCCAGCAGCAGAGGACAGGGGGCTGGCGGCTACACCTTC
>TRBJ1-4|.|TRBV5-1|.
CASSLITADNEKLFF
TGCGCCAGCAGCTTGATCACAGCGGATAATGAAAAACTGTTTTTT
>TRBJ1-4|.|TRBV4-1|.
CASSQDPIAEKLFF
TGCGCCAGCAGCCAAGATCCCATAGCAGAAAAACTGTTTTTT
>TRBJ1-1|TRBD1|TRBV30|.
CAWSWQGVTEAFF
TGTGCCTGGAGTTGGCAGGGGGTGACTGAAGCTTTCTTT
>TRBJ2-7|.|TRBV20-1|.
CSASSSMGGISYEQYF
TGCAGTGCTAGTTCTTCCATGGGGGGTATCTCCTACGAGCAGTACTTC
>TRBJ2-5|.|TRBV7-9|.
CASSPLAEETQYF
TGTGCCAGCAGCCCGCTAGCCGAAGAGACCCAGTACTTC
>TRBJ2-3|TRBD1|TRBV5-1|.
CASSWGQTDTQYF
TGCGCCAGCAGCTGGGGACAGACAGATACGCAGTATTTT
>TRBJ2-2|TRBD1|TRBV19|.
CASSTNQGAGELFF
TGTGCCAGTAGTACCAACCAGGGGGCCGGGGAGCTGTTTTTT
>TRBJ2-7|.|TRBV24-1|.
CATSVHYEQGSREQYF
TGTGCCACCAGTGTACACTACGAACAGGGATCGAGGGAGCAGTACTTC
>TRBJ2-1|TRBD1|TRBV7-7|.
CASSPNRGGNEQFF
TGTGCCAGCAGCCCGAACAGGGGCGGGAATGAGCAGTTCTTC
>TRBJ1-1|.|TRBV5-5|.
CASSLVAGGRTEAFF
TGTGCCAGCAGCTTGGTTGCAGGAGGGCGGACTGAAGCTTTCTTT
>TRBJ1-5|TRBD1|TRBV3-1/TRBV3-2|.
CASSLGTGSNQPQHF
TGTGCCAGCAGCTTAGGGACAGGTAGCAATCAGCCCCAGCATTTT
>TRBJ1-2|TRBD1|TRBV6-5|.
CASSYRTGGDGYTF
TGTGCCAGCAGTTACCGGACAGGGGGTGATGGCTACACCTTC
>TRBJ2-7|TRBD2|TRBV18|once
CASSPLRGRDYEQYF
TGTGCCAGCTCACCACTACGGGGGAGGGACTACGAGCAGTACTTC
>TRBJ1-1|TRBD1|TRBV5-1|.
CASSKGGLDTEAFF
TGCGCCAGCAGCAAAGGGGGCCTGGACACTGAAGCTTTCTTT
>TRBJ1-2|TRBD1|TRBV27|.
CASSRRQGGQDGYTF
TGTGCCAGCAGCCGGAGGCAGGGGGGTCAGGATGGCTACACCTTC
>TRBJ1-1|.|TRBV4-2|.
CASSQARGTEAFF
TGTGCCAGCAGCCAAGCCAGGGGCACTGAAGCTTTCTTT
>TRBJ1-2|TRBD1|TRBV28|.
CASSWGTDYGYTF
TGTGCCAGCAGTTGGGGGACAGACTATGGCTACACCTTC
>TRBJ2-2|TRBD1|TRBV10-3|.
CAIGTGTGVPGELFF
TGTGCCATCGGTACCGGAACAGGGGTCCCCGGGGAGCTGTTTTTT
>TRBJ2-5|.|TRBV11-2|once
CASSTRPRRAGGETQYF
TGTGCCAGCAGCACACGTCCCCGCAGGGCTGGGGGGGAGACCCAGTACTTC
>TRBJ1-2|.|TRBV7-9|.
CASSLAGQNYGYTF
TGTGCCAGCAGCTTAGCAGGACAGAACTATGGCTACACCTTC
>TRBJ2-7|TRBD1|TRBV19|.
CASSIWMGTGATYEQYF
TGTGCCAGTAGTATTTGGATGGGGACAGGGGCAACCTACGAGCAGTACTTC
>TRBJ2-1|.|TRBV5-4|few
CASSLPPKQFF
TGTGCCAGCAGCTTGCCGCCTAAGCAGTTCTTC
>TRBJ2-5|.|TRBV5-1|once
CASSWTGLQETQYF
TGCGCCAGCAGCTGGACGGGGTTACAAGAGACCCAGTACTTC
>TRBJ2-5|TRBD2|TRBV7-7|.
CASSPQLAAQETQYF
TGTGCCAGCAGCCCCCAACTAGCGGCCCAAGAGACCCAGTACTTC
>TRBJ2-7|TRBD1|TRBV5-1|.
CASSLEPGGALYEQYF
TGCGCCAGCAGCTTGGAGCCAGGGGGCGCCTTGTACGAGCAGTACTTC
>TRBJ2-1|.|TRBV10-3|.
CAISGLDNEQFF
TGTGCCATCAGTGGTCTAGACAATGAGCAGTTCTTC
>TRBJ1-4|.|TRBV30|.
CAWTETGMREKLFF
TGTGCCTGGACAGAAACAGGGATGAGAGAAAAACTGTTTTTT
>TRBJ1-3|TRBD1|TRBV5-8|few
CASISVGDSVYF
TGTGCCAGCATATCAGTTGGGGACAGCGTATATTTT
>TRBJ1-3|.|TRBV9|.
CASSVGMEIRGSTGNTIYF
TGTGCCAGCAGCGTAGGAATGGAGATTAGGGGATCTACTGGAAACACCATATATTTT
>TRBJ2-7|.|TRBV18|.
CASSTGTGLYEQYF
TGTGCCAGCTCAACCGGAACAGGGCTTTACGAGCAGTACTTC
>TRBJ2-1|TRBD1|TRBV9|once
CASSTRTGVNNEQFF
TGTGCCAGCAGCACCCGGACAGGGGTAAACAATGAGCAGTTCTTC
>TRBJ2-3|.|TRBV6-6|.
CASIPPEQGDDTQYF
TGTGCCAGCATCCCGCCGGAACAGGGAGATGATACGCAGTATTTT
>TRBJ1-1|TRBD1|TRBV12-5|.
CASGLVLGGGGEAFF
TGTGCTAGTGGTTTGGTACTAGGGGGCGGAGGGGAAGCTTTCTTT
>TRBJ2-1|.|TRBV12-5|once
CASGVRGNNEQFF
TGTGCTAGTGGAGTGAGAGGGAACAATGAGCAGTTCTTC
>TRBJ2-1|TRBD2|TRBV6-5|.
CASSYGRGGLDEQFF
TGTGCCAGCAGTTACGGGCGGGGGGGCCTCGATGAGCAGTTCTTC
>TRBJ1-1|.|TRBV15|.
CATSRVGMEGGTLNTEAFF
TGTGCCACCAGCAGGGTCGGAATGGAAGGTGGGACACTGAACACTGAAGCTTTCTTT
>TRBJ1-1|.|TRBV4-2|.
CASSQVGLTETEAFF
TGTGCCAGCAGCCAAGTCGGTTTGACTGAGACTGAAGCTTTCTTT
>TRBJ2-2|.|TRBV5-4|.
CASSLEVSGYGELFF
TGTGCCAGCAGCCTGGAGGTATCAGGGTACGGGGAGCTGTTTTTT
>TRBJ2-1|TRBD1|TRBV5-1|.
CASSLGPGQAYNEQFF
TGCGCCAGCAGCTTGGGACCGGGACAGGCGTACAATGAGCAGTTCTTC
>TRBJ2-3|.|TRBV29-1|.
CSVEGGGVADTQYF
TGCAGCGTTGAAGGGGGCGGGGTTGCAGATACGCAGTATTTT